The 4 T cell receptor beta chains reported below all come from one sample, sequenced in a study of tumor-infiltrating lymphocytes in localized non-small cell lung cancer. Using immunoSEQ multiplex PCR, the repertoire was profiled, and TCRdb retains in-frame clones only, with some absent. The table records roughly 2,000 clones, around 50% of them present only once. Sequenced sample: uninvolved lung tissue not adjacent to the tumor. The receptors here all came from a human donor with non-small cell lung cancer. Some clones in this sample may be carry-over from other donors' samples.

This chain connects TRBV9 to TRBJ2-2, with 11 bases that match TRBD1. CDR3 size: 16 residues. The junction had 6 bases not matched to a gene; V was cut back by 2 bases and J by 6 bases. Germline V gene sequence: CDR1 SGDLS, CDR2 YYNGEE. CDR3 DNA: TGTGCCAGCAGCGTCTGGGGACAGGGGGTCTCCGGGGAGCTGTTTTTT. The encoded protein is CASSVWGQGVSGELFF.

The CDR3 spells CASSLVGETQYF. The CDR3 nucleotides read TGTGCCAGCAGCTTGGTGGGGGAGACCCAGTACTTC. The chain employs TRBV5-6 and TRBJ2-5; no definite D call. CDR3 length: 12 residues. CDR1 is SGHDT and CDR2 is YYEEEE in the germline V gene. Trimming took 0 bases from V and 5 from J, leaving 5 bases between them.

The V and J genes are TRBV7-9 and TRBJ1-1, with a possible D match to TRBD1 (5 bases). The CDR3 contains 14 residues. The V and J ends lost 5 bases and 5 bases respectively, with 15 bases between them. The germline V gene encodes CDR1 SEHNR and CDR2 FQNEAQ (reference sequence). CDR3 DNA: TGTGCCAGCAGCCACGGGGGGAGTCGGACTGAAGCTTTCTTT. It specifies CASSHGGSRTEAFF.

The J gene is TRBJ2-5, the V gene TRBV30; 11 bases map to TRBD2. Losses at the gene ends were 1 base for V and 5 bases for J; bases not matched to a gene: 9. The CDR3 has 16 amino acids. Germline CDR1 is GTSNPN and CDR2 is SVGIG (reference sequence). CDR3 DNA sequence: TGTGCCTGGAGTGGATGGGAACTAGCGGGAGCTGAGACCCAGTACTTC. It encodes CAWSGWELAGAETQYF.